This TCR beta chain was documented in a study of T cells in women clearing cervical HPV infection. At the level of the study: Control women cleared a single incident HPV16 infection within 12 months. Case blood was drawn when the lesion was first found; control blood after infection became undetectable.

As concerns this clone: The read ends 3 residues shy of where the CDR3 ends; the end is completed using the germline J gene.

Genomic DNA, averaging 1200 ng per sample, yielded TCR beta CDR3 via immunoSEQ. Method: immunoSEQ multiplex PCR; TCRdb's copy keeps in-frame clones and lacks some. The specimen's table records fewer than 40,000 clones. Trimming pared 3 bases from V and 5 bases from J, leaving 8 bases between. Germline CDR1 and CDR2: SGHNT and YENEEA. The CDR3 extends over 12 amino acids. This clonotype was sampled from a woman between 18 and 75 years old with a cervical HPV16 infection that either progressed to CIN3+ or cleared (not recorded which). The specimen was blood buffy coat. The J gene is TRBJ2-7, the V gene TRBV11-3; either TRBD1 or TRBD2 may fit D (5 bases each). The covered CDR3 bases are TGTGCCAGCAGCTTGAGGGGCAACGAG. This codes for CASSLRGNE. The whole CDR3 is CASSLRGNEQYF.